This T cell receptor (beta chain) is from a study of tumor and adjacent non-tumor tissue in lung cancer. Whole-study context: There were around 11 adenocarcinoma, 2 squamous cell carcinoma and 1 small cell lung cancer cases.

This clonotype showed up just once. A modified ARM-PCR protocol with three rounds of nested PCR amplified TCRbeta. Via MiXCR, TCRdb re-called the multiplex PCR reads, giving one row per CDR3 protein. The data show around 57,000 distinct CDR3 sequences, about 55% seen once. CDR1 and CDR2 from the germline V gene are SGHAT and FQNNGV. The CDR3 totals 13 residues. V was clipped by 6 bases and J by 5 bases, with 13 bases between them. The template was RNA from unsorted bulk tissue. Distant lung tissue was collected more than 3 cm away from the tumor edge. The TCR originated in a man between 65 and 85 years old with non-small cell lung cancer. The sample comprised distant non-tumor lung tissue. The chain links TRBV11-2 to TRBJ1-2; unclear D gene. The CDR3 nucleotides read TGTGCCAGCAGTGAAAGGGAAGGTTATGGCTACACCTTC. Protein sequence: CASSEREGYGYTF.